The TCR beta chain under discussion was sequenced for a study of cytomegalovirus exposure and HLA in healthy donors. This clone was seen only once. Antigen: not known. Study conclusions and caveats: Three chains tied to CMV proved CMV antigen-specific in vitro. Some highly shared sequence variants likely arose as a pipeline artifact.

The primer mix had 60 Vbeta and 13 Jbeta primers. Clones were sequenced by immunoSEQ multiplex PCR, and TCRdb holds only the in-frame ones, with some missing. The sample lists over 150,000 clones, around 73% seen once, with roughly 5.2% in the top ten. The specimen was PBMCs. The TCR sequence derives from a woman under 30 in good health and CMV-seropositive.

DNA of the CDR3: TGTGCCAGCAGTTCGGAGACAGGGTATGAGCAGTTCTTC. Its translation is CASSSETGYEQFF. This chain connects TRBV28 to TRBJ2-1; 7 bases align to TRBD1. Germline-derived CDR1 and CDR2 are MDHEN and SYDVKM. The CDR3 is 13 residues long. The ends lost 4 bases at V and 8 bases at J; junction bases unmatched: 5.